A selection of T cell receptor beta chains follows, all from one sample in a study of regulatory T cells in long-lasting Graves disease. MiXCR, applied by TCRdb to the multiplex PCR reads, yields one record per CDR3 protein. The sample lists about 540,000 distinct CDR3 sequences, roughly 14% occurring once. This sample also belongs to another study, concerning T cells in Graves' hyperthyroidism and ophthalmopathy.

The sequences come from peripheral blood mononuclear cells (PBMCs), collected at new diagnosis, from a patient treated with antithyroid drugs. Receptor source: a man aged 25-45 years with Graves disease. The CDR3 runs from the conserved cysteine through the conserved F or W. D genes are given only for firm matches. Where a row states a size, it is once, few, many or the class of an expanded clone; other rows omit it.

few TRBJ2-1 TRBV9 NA TGTGCCAGCAGCACCCAGGGGGGGGGCTCCTACAATGAGCAGTTCTTC CASSTQGGGSYNEQFF
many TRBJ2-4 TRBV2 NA TGTGCCAGCATATCATGGCCGACGGGGGGCAAACAGTACTTC CASISWPTGGKQYF
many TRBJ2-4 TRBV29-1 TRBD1 TGCAGCGTTGAAGAGAGGACAGGACTAGCCAAAAACATTCAGTACTTC CSVEERTGLAKNIQYF
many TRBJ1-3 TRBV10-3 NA TGTGCCAGCCTCCAGGGAGCTGGAAACACCATATATTTT CASLQGAGNTIYF
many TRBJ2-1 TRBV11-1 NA TGTGCCAGCAGCTTAGAAACCCGACTTCAACCATACAATGAGCAGTTCTTC CASSLETRLQPYNEQFF
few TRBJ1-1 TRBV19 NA TGTGCCAGTAGCGGACAGTTGAACACTGAAGCTTTCTTT CASSGQLNTEAFF
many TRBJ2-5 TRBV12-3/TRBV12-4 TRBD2 TGTGCCAGCAGCCGCGGGAGGGCAGAGACCCAGTACTTC CASSRGRAETQYF
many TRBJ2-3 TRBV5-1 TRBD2 TGCGCCAGCAGCTTGCCTCTAGCGGGAGGGCGGGATACGCAGTATTTT CASSLPLAGGRDTQYF
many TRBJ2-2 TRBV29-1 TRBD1 TGCAGCGTGGCGGACAGGGACTACACCGGGGAGCTGTTTTTT CSVADRDYTGELFF
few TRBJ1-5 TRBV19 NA TGTGCCAGTAGCCTAGGGAGCGGGTGGCAGCCCCAGCATTTT CASSLGSGWQPQHF
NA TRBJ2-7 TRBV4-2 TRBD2 TGTGCCAGCAGCCAAGATGGCAGCGGGGAACCCTACTACGAGCAGTACTTC CASSQDGSGEPYYEQYF
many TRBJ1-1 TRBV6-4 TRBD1 TGTGCCAGCAGTGAGGGACAGGGGTGGAACACTGAAGCTTTCTTT CASSEGQGWNTEAFF
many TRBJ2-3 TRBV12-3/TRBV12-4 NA TGTGCCAGCAGTTTTGGACTGGAGCCAGATACGCAGTATTTT CASSFGLEPDTQYF
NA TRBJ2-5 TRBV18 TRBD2 TGTGCCAGCTCAACTAGCGGGAGAGCACATTGGGCCCAGTACTTC CASSTSGRAHWAQYF
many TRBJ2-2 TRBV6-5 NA TGTGCCAGCAGTTATAACGGGATAGTCGGGGAGCTGTTTTTT CASSYNGIVGELFF
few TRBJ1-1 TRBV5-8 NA TGTGCCAGCAGTCAGGCCGGGGGGACCTTTGAAGCTTTCTTT CASSQAGGTFEAFF
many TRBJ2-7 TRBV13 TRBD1 TGTGCCAGCAGCTTAGTTTGGGACAGCTACGAGCAGTACTTC CASSLVWDSYEQYF
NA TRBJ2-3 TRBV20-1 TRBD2 TGCAGTGCGCGAGATACTAGCGCCAAAGGGGCAGATACGCAGTATTTT CSARDTSAKGADTQYF
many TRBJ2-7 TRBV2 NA TGTGCCAGCAGGTCCGCCGAGCAGTACTTC CASRSAEQYF
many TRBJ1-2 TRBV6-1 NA TGTGCCAGCAGTGAAGCGACACAGGGAGGTGATGGCTACACCTTC CASSEATQGGDGYTF
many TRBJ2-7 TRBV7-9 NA TGTGCCAGCAGCTTAGAAGTCCTGGCCGAGCAGTACTTC CASSLEVLAEQYF
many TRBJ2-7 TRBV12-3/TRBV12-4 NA TGTGCCAGCAGTTTTGGATCAGTCTCATACGAGCAGTACTTC CASSFGSVSYEQYF
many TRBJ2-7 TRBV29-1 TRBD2 TGCAGCGGGGGGACTAGCGGGATCGAGCAGTACTTC CSGGTSGIEQYF
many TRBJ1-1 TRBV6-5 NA TGTGCCAGCAGTTACTCAGGACAACTAAACACTGAAGCTTTCTTT CASSYSGQLNTEAFF
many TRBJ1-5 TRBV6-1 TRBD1 TGTGCCAGCAGCCCGGGACAGTCCCCTTGGCCCCAGCATTTT CASSPGQSPWPQHF
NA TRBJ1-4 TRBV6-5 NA TGTGCCAGCAGTTCGCGGGGCACTTATGAAAAACTGTTTTTT CASSSRGTYEKLFF
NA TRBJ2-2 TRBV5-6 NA TGTGCCAGCAGCGCGTCCGGGACGGCGAACACCGGGGAGCTGTTTTTT CASSASGTANTGELFF
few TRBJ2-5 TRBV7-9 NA TGTGCCAGCAGCTTAGTGGCTGCACAAGAGACCCAGTACTTC CASSLVAAQETQYF
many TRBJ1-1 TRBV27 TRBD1 TGTGCCAGCACTCGGACAGGGGGAATCACTGAAGCTTTCTTT CASTRTGGITEAFF
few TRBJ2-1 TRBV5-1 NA TGCGCCAGCAGGGTGACAGTGAACAATGAGCAGTTCTTC CASRVTVNNEQFF
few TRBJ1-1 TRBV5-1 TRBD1 TGCGCCAGCAGCTCGGACAGGACGGGGGTAGAAGCTTTCTTT CASSSDRTGVEAFF
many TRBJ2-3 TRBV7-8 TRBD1 TGTGCCAGCAGCCTCATGACAGGGGGTACAGATACGCAGTATTTT CASSLMTGGTDTQYF
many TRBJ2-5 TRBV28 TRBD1 TGTGCCAGCAGTTTCCGGACAGGACAAGAGACCCAGTACTTC CASSFRTGQETQYF
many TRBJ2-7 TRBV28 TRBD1 TGTGCCAGCAGTTCTCCCGGGACAGGGGGTGGCGAGCAGTACTTC CASSSPGTGGGEQYF
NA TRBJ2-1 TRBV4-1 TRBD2 TGCGCCAGCAGCCAAGCGCGCGCTAGCGGGGACAATGAGCAGTTCTTC CASSQARASGDNEQFF
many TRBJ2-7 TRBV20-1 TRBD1 TGCAGTGCTAGGACGCGACAGGGGTACGAGCAGTACTTC CSARTRQGYEQYF